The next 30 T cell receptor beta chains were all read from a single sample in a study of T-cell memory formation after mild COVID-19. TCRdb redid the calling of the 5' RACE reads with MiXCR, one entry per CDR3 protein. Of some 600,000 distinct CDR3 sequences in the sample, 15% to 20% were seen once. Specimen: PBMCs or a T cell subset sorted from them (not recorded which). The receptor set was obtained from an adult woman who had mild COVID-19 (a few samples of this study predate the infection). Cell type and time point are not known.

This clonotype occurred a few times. As DNA, the CDR3 is TGTGCCAGCAGCCCCCTAGGGCTGGGGGGGACCCAGTACTTC. This gives the protein CASSPLGLGGTQYF. V gene TRBV3-1 combines with J gene TRBJ2-5; D is perhaps TRBD2 (6 bases). The CDR3 runs 14 residues. Germline values: CDR1 LGHDT, CDR2 YNNKEL (reference sequence). Deletions cut 4 bases from V and 7 bases from J, with 16 bases between.

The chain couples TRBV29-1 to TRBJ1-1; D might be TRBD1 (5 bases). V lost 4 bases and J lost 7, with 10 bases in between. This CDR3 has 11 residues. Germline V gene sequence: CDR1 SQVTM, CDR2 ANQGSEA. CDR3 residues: CSVAPQGEAFF. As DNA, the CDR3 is TGCAGCGTTGCACCGCAGGGTGAAGCTTTCTTT.

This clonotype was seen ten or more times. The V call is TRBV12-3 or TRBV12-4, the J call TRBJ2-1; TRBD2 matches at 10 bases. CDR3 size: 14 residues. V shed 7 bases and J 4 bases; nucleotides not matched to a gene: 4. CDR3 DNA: TGTGCCAGCAATAGCGGGGGGTCTTACAATGAGCAGTTCTTC. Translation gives CASNSGGSYNEQFF.

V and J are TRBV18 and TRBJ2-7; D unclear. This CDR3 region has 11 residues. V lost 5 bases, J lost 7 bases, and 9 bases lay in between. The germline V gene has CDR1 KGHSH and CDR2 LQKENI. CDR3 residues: CASSTITEQYF. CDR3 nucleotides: TGTGCCAGCTCAACCATAACTGAGCAGTACTTC.

CDR3 DNA: TGTGCCAGCAGTTTTGGAAGTAACATGAACACTGAAGCTTTCTTT. It codes for CASSFGSNMNTEAFF. The rearrangement uses TRBV12-3 or TRBV12-4 and TRBJ1-1; D unresolved. The CDR3 is 15 residues long. V lost 3 bases and J lost 0, with 11 bases in between.

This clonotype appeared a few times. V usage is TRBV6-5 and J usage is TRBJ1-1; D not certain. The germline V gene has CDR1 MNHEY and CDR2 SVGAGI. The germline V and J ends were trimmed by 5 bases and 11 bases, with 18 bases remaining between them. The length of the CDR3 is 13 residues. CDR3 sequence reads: CASSLGPGLSAFF. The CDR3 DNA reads TGTGCCAGCAGTCTAGGGCCGGGTCTGAGCGCTTTCTTT.

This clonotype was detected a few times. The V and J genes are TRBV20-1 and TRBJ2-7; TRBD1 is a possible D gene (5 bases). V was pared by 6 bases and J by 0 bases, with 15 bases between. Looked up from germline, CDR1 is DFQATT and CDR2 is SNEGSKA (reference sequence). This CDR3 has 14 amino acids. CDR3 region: CSATDRSYSYEQYF. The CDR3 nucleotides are TGCAGTGCCACCGACAGATCCTACTCCTACGAGCAGTACTTC.

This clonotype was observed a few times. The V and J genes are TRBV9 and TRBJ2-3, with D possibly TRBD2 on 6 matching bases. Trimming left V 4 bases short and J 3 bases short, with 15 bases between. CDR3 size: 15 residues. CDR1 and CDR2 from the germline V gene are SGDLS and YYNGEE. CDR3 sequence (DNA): TGTGCCAGCAGCCCTAGACGGGACTTGACAGATACGCAGTATTTT. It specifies CASSPRRDLTDTQYF.

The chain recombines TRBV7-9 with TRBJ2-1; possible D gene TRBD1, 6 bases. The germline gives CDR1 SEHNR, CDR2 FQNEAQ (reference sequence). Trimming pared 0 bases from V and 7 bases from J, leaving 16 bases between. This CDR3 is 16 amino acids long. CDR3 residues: CASSLAETGRRNEQFF. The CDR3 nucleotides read TGTGCCAGCAGCTTAGCAGAAACAGGGAGACGAAATGAGCAGTTCTTC.

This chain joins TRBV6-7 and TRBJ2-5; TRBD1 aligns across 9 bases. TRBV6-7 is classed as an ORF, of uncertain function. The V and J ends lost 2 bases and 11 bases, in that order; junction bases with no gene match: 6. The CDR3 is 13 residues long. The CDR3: CASSYPAGQGQYF. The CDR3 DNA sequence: TGTGCCAGCAGTTACCCCGCGGGACAGGGACAGTACTTC.

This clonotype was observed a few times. The CDR3 spells CASSLRGTYQPQHF. CDR3 nucleotides: TGTGCCAGCAGCTTAAGGGGGACTTATCAGCCCCAGCATTTT. The chain combines TRBV7-2 with TRBJ1-5; weak D call: TRBD1 (6 bases). The length of the CDR3 is 14 residues. V lost 2 bases to trimming and J lost 5 bases, with 10 bases between them. Per the germline V gene, CDR1 is SGHTA and CDR2 is FQGNSA.

The CDR3 spells CASSPAMGWVTNEKLFF. The CDR3 nucleotides are TGTGCCAGCAGCCCAGCTATGGGTTGGGTGACTAATGAAAAACTGTTTTTT. The genes are TRBV3-1 and TRBJ1-4; D gene unclear. This CDR3 region has 17 residues. CDR1 and CDR2 from the germline V gene are LGHDT and YNNKEL (reference sequence). Trimming stripped 4 bases from V and 2 bases from J, with 17 bases between.

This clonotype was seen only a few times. CDR3 coding DNA: TGTGCCAGCAGCTTATACCCAGGCAGGGCGGACGGGGAGCTGTTTTTT. Its protein is CASSLYPGRADGELFF. The chain recombines TRBV11-3 with TRBJ2-2; maybe TRBD1 (5 bases). V lost 2 bases to trimming and J lost 7 bases, with 17 bases between them. Germline V lookup: CDR1 SGHNT, CDR2 YENEEA. The CDR3 totals 16 residues.

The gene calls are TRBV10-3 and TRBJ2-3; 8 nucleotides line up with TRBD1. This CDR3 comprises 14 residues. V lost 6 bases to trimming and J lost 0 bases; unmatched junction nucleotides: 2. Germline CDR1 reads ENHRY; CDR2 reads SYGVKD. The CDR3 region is CAIRQGASTDTQYF. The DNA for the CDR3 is TGTGCCATCAGGCAGGGGGCGAGCACAGATACGCAGTATTTT.

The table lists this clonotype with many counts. The CDR3 region has the DNA TGTGCCAGCACCCTGAATGAAAAACTGTTTTTT. Translated, it gives CASTLNEKLFF. The chain links TRBV2 to TRBJ1-4, with D uncertain. Trimming removed 7 bases from V and 5 bases from J, with 5 bases in between. The CDR3 runs to 11 residues. The germline V gene has CDR1 SNHLY and CDR2 FYNNEI.

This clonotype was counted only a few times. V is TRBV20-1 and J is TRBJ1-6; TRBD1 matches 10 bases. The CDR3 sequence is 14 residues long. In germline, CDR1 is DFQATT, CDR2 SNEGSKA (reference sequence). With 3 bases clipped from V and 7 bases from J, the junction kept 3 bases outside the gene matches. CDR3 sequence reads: CSARGQGLNSPLHF. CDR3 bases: TGCAGTGCTAGGGGACAGGGGCTCAATTCACCCCTCCACTTT.

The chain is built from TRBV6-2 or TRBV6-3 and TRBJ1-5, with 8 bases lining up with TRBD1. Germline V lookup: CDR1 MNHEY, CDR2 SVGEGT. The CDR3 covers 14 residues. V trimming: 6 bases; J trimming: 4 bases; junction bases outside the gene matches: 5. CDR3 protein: CASRRTGGNQPQHF. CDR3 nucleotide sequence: TGTGCCAGCAGACGCACAGGGGGAAATCAGCCCCAGCATTTT.

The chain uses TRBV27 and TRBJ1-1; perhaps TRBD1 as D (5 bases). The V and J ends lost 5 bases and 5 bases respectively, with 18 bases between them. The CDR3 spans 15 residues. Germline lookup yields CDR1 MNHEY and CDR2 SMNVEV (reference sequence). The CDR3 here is CASSRLGVRGTEAFF. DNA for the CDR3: TGTGCCAGCAGTAGACTAGGGGTGAGAGGGACTGAAGCTTTCTTT.

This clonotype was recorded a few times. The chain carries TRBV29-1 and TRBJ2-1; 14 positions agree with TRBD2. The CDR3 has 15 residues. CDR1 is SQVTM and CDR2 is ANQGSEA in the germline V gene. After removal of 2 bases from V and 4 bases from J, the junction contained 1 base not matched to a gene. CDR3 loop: CSVERTSGGYNEQFF. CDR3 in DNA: TGCAGCGTTGAACGGACTAGCGGGGGGTACAATGAGCAGTTCTTC.

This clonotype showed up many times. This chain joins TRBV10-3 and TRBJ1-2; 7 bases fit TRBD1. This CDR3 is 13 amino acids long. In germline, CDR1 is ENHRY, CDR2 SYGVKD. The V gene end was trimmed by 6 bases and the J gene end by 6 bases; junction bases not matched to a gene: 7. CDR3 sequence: CAISGLTGHGYTF. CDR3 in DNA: TGTGCCATCAGCGGCCTGACAGGGCATGGCTACACCTTC.

CDR3 residues: CASIPGGGYGYTF. In DNA form, the CDR3 reads TGTGCCAGCATCCCAGGGGGAGGCTATGGCTACACCTTC. The chain couples TRBV12-3 or TRBV12-4 to TRBJ1-2, with TRBD1 matching 7 bases. The CDR3 consists of 13 residues. V lost 7 bases and J lost 4; bases outside the gene matches: 6.

The CDR3 region is CASSSTSGRMVRQFF. Written as DNA, the CDR3 is TGTGCCAGCAGCAGTACTAGCGGGAGGATGGTAAGGCAGTTCTTC. The V gene is TRBV21-1, the J gene TRBJ2-1; the table assigns TRBD2, which was not confirmed against the DNA. TRBV21-1 represents a pseudogene. CDR3 length: 15 residues.

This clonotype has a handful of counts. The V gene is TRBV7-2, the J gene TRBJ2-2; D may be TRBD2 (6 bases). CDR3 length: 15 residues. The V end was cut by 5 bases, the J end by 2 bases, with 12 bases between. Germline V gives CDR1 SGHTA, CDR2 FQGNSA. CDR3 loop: CASSGVGLNTGELFF. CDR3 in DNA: TGTGCCAGCAGCGGCGTGGGACTTAACACCGGGGAGCTGTTTTTT.

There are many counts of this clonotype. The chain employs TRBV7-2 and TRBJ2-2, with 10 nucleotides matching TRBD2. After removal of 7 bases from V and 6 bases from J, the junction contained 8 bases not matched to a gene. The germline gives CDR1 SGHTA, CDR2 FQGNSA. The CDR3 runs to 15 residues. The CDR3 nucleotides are TGTGCCAGCATGAAGCGGGGGGGCCGTTCCGGGGAGCTGTTTTTT. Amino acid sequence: CASMKRGGRSGELFF.

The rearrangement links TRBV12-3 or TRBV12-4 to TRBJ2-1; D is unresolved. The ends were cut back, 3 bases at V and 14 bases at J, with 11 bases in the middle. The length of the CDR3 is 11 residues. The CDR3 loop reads CASSFSLWEFF. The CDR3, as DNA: TGTGCCAGCAGTTTCAGCCTCTGGGAGTTCTTC.

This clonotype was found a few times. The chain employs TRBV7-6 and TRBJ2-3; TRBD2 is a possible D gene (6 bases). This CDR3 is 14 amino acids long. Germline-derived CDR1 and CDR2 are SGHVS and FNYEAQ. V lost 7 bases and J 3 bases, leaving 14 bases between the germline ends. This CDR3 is CASKGWGETDTQYF. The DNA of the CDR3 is TGTGCCAGCAAAGGTTGGGGGGAGACAGATACGCAGTATTTT.

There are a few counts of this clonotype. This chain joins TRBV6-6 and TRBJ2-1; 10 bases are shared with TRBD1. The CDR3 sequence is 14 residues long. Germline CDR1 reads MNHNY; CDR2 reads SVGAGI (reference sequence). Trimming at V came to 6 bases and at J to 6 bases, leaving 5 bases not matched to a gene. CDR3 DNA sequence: TGTGCCAGCAGAAGACAGGGGGCGGTCAATGAGCAGTTCTTC. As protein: CASRRQGAVNEQFF.

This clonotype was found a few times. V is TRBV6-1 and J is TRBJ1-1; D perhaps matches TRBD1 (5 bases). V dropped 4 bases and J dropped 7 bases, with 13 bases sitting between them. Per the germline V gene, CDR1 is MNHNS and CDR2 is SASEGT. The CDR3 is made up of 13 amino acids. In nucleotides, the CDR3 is TGTGCCAGCAGTGTTGGCAGGGCCGATGAAGCTTTCTTT. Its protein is CASSVGRADEAFF.

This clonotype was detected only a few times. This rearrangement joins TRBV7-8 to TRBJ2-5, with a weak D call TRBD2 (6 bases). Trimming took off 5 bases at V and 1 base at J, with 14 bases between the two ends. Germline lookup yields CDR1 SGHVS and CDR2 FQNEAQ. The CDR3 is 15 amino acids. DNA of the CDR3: TGTGCCAGCAGCAGAATTGGGGAGGCCCAAGAGACCCAGTACTTC. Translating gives CASSRIGEAQETQYF. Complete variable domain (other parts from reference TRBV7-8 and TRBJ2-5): GAGVSQSPRYKVAKRGQDVALRCDPISGHVSLFWYQQALGQGPEFLTYFQNEAQLDKSGLPSDRFFAERPEGSVSTLKIQRTQQEDSAVYLCASSRIGEAQETQYFGPGTRLLVL.

As DNA, the CDR3 is TGTGCCAGCAGTTTAGCAGGGCGGCGTCAGCCCCAGCATTTT. Translating it yields CASSLAGRRQPQHF. V and J are TRBV12-3 or TRBV12-4 and TRBJ1-5; no firm D call. V lost 0 bases to trimming and J lost 6 bases, with 9 bases between them. There are 14 residues in the CDR3.